A selection of T cell receptor beta chains follows, all from one sample in a study of OX40 agonist ivuxolimab in advanced cancers. Clones were sequenced by immunoSEQ multiplex PCR, and TCRdb holds only the in-frame ones, with some missing. In the table there are 25,000 to 30,000 clones, 70% to 90% of which are singletons. The sample was CD4+ or CD8+ T cells sorted from blood, taken in a trial of the OX40 agonist ivuxolimab. These receptors originate from an adult with an advanced solid tumor such as melanoma, head and neck, liver or kidney cancer. The CDR3 runs from the conserved cysteine through the conserved F or W. D genes are given only for firm matches. For some rows the clone size is stated as once, few or many, or as a class when expanded; others skip it.

NA | TRBJ1-3 | once | TRBV5-1 | 18 | TGCGCCAGCAGCTTGGACGGGCACATACGGGACTCTGGAAACACCATATATTTT | CASSLDGHIRDSGNTIYF
NA | TRBJ2-1 | NA | TRBV7-9 | 16 | TGTGCCAGCAGCCCCCTTACGGGAAGCTCCTACAATGAGCAGTTCTTC | CASSPLTGSSYNEQFF
TRBD1 | TRBJ1-2 | few | TRBV7-8 | 13 | TGTGCCAGCAGCTCAGCGACAGGGAATGGCTACACCTTC | CASSSATGNGYTF
NA | TRBJ2-2 | NA | TRBV5-6 | 15 | TGTGCCAGCGGTGCTTTTGCTAGTGGGACCGGGGAGCTGTTTTTT | CASGAFASGTGELFF
TRBD1 | TRBJ2-3 | NA | TRBV27 | 16 | TGTGCCAGCAGTCCAAAGACAGGGGTCCGCACAGATACGCAGTATTTT | CASSPKTGVRTDTQYF
NA | TRBJ1-2 | NA | TRBV6-5 | 15 | TGTGCCAGCAGTTACGGTGCAGGGGTGAACTATGGCTACACCTTC | CASSYGAGVNYGYTF
NA | TRBJ1-2 | NA | TRBV6-5 | 15 | TGTGCCAGCAGTTTCTCCCCCGGTTCTTTCTATGGCTACACCTTC | CASSFSPGSFYGYTF
TRBD2 | TRBJ2-1 | NA | TRBV4-3 | 16 | TGCGCCAGCAGCCTAACGTGGGCGGGGGGGCTCAATGAGCAGTTCTTC | CASSLTWAGGLNEQFF
NA | TRBJ1-4 | NA | TRBV6-5 | 15 | TGTGCCAGCAGTCCCAACGGAGTGAGAAATGAAAAACTGTTTTTT | CASSPNGVRNEKLFF
NA | TRBJ2-1 | once | TRBV29-1 | 14 | TGCAGCGTTGAAGATGGTGGCGAGTACAATGAGCAGTTCTTC | CSVEDGGEYNEQFF
TRBD1 | TRBJ1-1 | NA | TRBV19 | 14 | TGTGCCAGTAGTTCCGGGACAGGGACCGTGGAAGCTTTCTTT | CASSSGTGTVEAFF
NA | TRBJ1-6 | NA | TRBV5-5 | 15 | TGTGCCAGCAGGTCCACAGGGAATTTAGGATCACCCCTCCACTTT | CASRSTGNLGSPLHF
NA | TRBJ1-3 | NA | TRBV12-5 | 14 | TGTGCTAGTGGTTTACCCTCGAGGGGAAACACCATATATTTT | CASGLPSRGNTIYF
TRBD1 | TRBJ1-6 | NA | TRBV9 | 16 | TGTGCCAGCAGCCCACCCAGGGGGAGTGGGGATTCACCCCTCCACTTT | CASSPPRGSGDSPLHF
TRBD2 | TRBJ2-5 | NA | TRBV7-6 | 17 | TGTGCCAGCTGGCCGGGACTAGCGGGGGACCTTCCGCAGACCCAGTACTTC | CASWPGLAGDLPQTQYF
TRBD1 | TRBJ2-7 | NA | TRBV5-4 | 15 | TGTGCCAGCAGCTTGACAGGGGGGAAAGCCTACGAGCAGTACTTC | CASSLTGGKAYEQYF
TRBD1 | TRBJ1-2 | NA | TRBV7-9 | 15 | TGTGCCAGCAGCTCTGCCGGGACAGGGAGCTATGGCTACACCTTC | CASSSAGTGSYGYTF
TRBD1 | TRBJ1-3 | NA | TRBV4-1 | 14 | TGCGCCAGCAGCTTGGACAGGGCTGGAAACACCATATATTTT | CASSLDRAGNTIYF
TRBD2 | TRBJ2-1 | NA | TRBV6-6 | 15 | TGTGCCACTGAGCCTGGGCGGGAGTCCTACAATGAGCAGTTCTTC | CATEPGRESYNEQFF
NA | TRBJ2-7 | once | TRBV30 | 13 | TGTGCCTGGAGTGTAGGAGATTCCTACGAGCAGTACTTC | CAWSVGDSYEQYF
NA | TRBJ2-7 | NA | TRBV28 | 14 | TGTGCCAGCAGTTTAACGGCAGGGACCTACGAGCAGTACTTC | CASSLTAGTYEQYF
NA | TRBJ1-4 | medium-sized | TRBV12-5 | 15 | TGTGCTAGTGGTTTGTCATTGGGTCGGGGCGAAAAACTGTTTTTT | CASGLSLGRGEKLFF
NA | TRBJ2-7 | NA | TRBV2 | 15 | TGTGCCAGCAGTGCGGGGAGGGGGCGAGCTTACGAGCAGTACTTC | CASSAGRGRAYEQYF
NA | TRBJ2-1 | NA | TRBV7-9 | 11 | TGTGCCAGCAGCTTACGAAGTGAGCAGTTCTTC | CASSLRSEQFF
TRBD1 | TRBJ2-7 | NA | TRBV7-6 | 16 | TGTGCCAGCAGCGCCCCACGGACAGGGGGCCGCTACGAGCAGTACTTC | CASSAPRTGGRYEQYF
NA | TRBJ1-1 | NA | TRBV5-8 | 15 | TGTGCCAGCAGCCGGGGGGGGGACGTGGACACTGAAGCTTTCTTT | CASSRGGDVDTEAFF
NA | TRBJ2-2 | once | TRBV9 | 15 | TGTGCCAGCAGCGTTCGGACGGAACACACCGGGGAGCTGTTTTTT | CASSVRTEHTGELFF
TRBD2 | TRBJ2-3 | NA | TRBV30 | 16 | TGTGCCTGGAGTAAGAGGGCGGGGGGAAGCACAGATACGCAGTATTTT | CAWSKRAGGSTDTQYF
TRBD1 | TRBJ2-5 | NA | TRBV27 | 14 | TGTGCCAGCAGTTTAGCAGGGGGCCGAGAGACCCAGTACTTC | CASSLAGGRETQYF
NA | TRBJ2-7 | NA | TRBV27 | 13 | TGTGCCAGCAGTTTGTATTCGGGGTACGAGCAGTACTTC | CASSLYSGYEQYF
TRBD2 | TRBJ2-7 | NA | TRBV5-1 | 16 | TGCGCCAGCAGTTCTGACCGGGCGGGGGGGCCGCACGAGCAGTACTTC | CASSSDRAGGPHEQYF
NA | TRBJ2-7 | few | TRBV6-5 | 13 | TGTGCCAGCAGTGAAGCAGGGGAGTACGAGCAGTACTTC | CASSEAGEYEQYF
TRBD1 | TRBJ2-7 | NA | TRBV29-1 | 15 | TGCAGCGTTGAAGATGGGGCGGGACAGGTCTACGAGCAGTACTTC | CSVEDGAGQVYEQYF
TRBD2 | TRBJ2-7 | once | TRBV28 | 16 | TGTGCCAGCAGTTTACGGGGGGGTTACACCTCCTACGAGCAGTACTTC | CASSLRGGYTSYEQYF
TRBD1 | TRBJ1-1 | NA | TRBV19 | 15 | TGTGCCAGTAGTATGAGCGGGACAGGAACCACTGAAGCTTTCTTT | CASSMSGTGTTEAFF
TRBD2 | TRBJ2-1 | NA | TRBV2 | 16 | TGTGCCAGCAGTGAAACTAGCGGGGTGTCCTACAATGAGCAGTTCTTC | CASSETSGVSYNEQFF
NA | TRBJ1-5 | once | TRBV7-8 | 15 | TGTGCCAGCAGCGAGAGGTTGGGGCTGAATCAGCCCCAGCATTTT | CASSERLGLNQPQHF
TRBD2 | TRBJ2-1 | NA | TRBV5-8 | 15 | TGTGCCAGCAGCCTCGGGACTAGCGGCTACAATGAGCAGTTCTTC | CASSLGTSGYNEQFF
TRBD2 | TRBJ2-1 | NA | TRBV6-6 | 16 | TGTGCCAGCAGTTTCCTCCCTAGCGGGAGCTACAATGAGCAGTTCTTC | CASSFLPSGSYNEQFF
TRBD2 | TRBJ2-5 | NA | TRBV7-9 | 14 | TGTGCCAGCAGCCCTGGACTAGTCCAAGAGACCCAGTACTTC | CASSPGLVQETQYF
TRBD1 | TRBJ2-7 | NA | TRBV6-5 | 13 | TGTGCCAGCAGCCTGGACAGGGGCTACGAGCAGTACTTC | CASSLDRGYEQYF
TRBD2 | TRBJ2-7 | NA | TRBV27 | 14 | TGTGCCAGCAGTGGCCCGGGACTATCCGACGAGCAGTACTTC | CASSGPGLSDEQYF
NA | TRBJ2-2 | once | TRBV28 | 20 | TGTGCCAGCAGTTTACGGCTTCAGGGTAGGCAGGGGAGTTACACCGGGGAGCTGTTTTTT | CASSLRLQGRQGSYTGELFF
NA | TRBJ1-1 | NA | TRBV29-1 | 18 | TGCAGCGTTGAAGATCGATCAATGGTCCCCGGTGGAATCACTGAAGCTTTCTTT | CSVEDRSMVPGGITEAFF
NA | TRBJ1-2 | NA | TRBV15 | 13 | TGTGCCACGACAACAGGCTTCAACTATGGCTACACCTTC | CATTTGFNYGYTF
NA | TRBJ2-5 | NA | TRBV25-1 | 11 | TGTGCCAGCAGTGCCGGGTGGACCCAGTACTTC | CASSAGWTQYF
NA | TRBJ1-1 | NA | TRBV5-6 | 11 | TGTGCCAGCAGCTTTAGTGGGGAAGCTTTCTTT | CASSFSGEAFF
NA | TRBJ2-7 | NA | TRBV27 | 16 | TGTGCCAGCAGTTTAGGGGGTATAGGTAGGTCCTACGAGCAGTACTTC | CASSLGGIGRSYEQYF
NA | TRBJ2-6 | NA | TRBV7-2 | 14 | TGTGCCAGCCTGGGGGGCCCTGGGGCCAACGTCCTGACTTTC | CASLGGPGANVLTF
NA | TRBJ2-7 | NA | TRBV5-1 | 13 | TGCGCCAGCAGCTTGAGATACCTCTACGAGCAGTACTTC | CASSLRYLYEQYF
TRBD2 | TRBJ2-3 | NA | TRBV4-1 | 16 | TGCGCCAGCAGCCAAGAGGACGGGAGGGCGGGAGATACGCAGTATTTT | CASSQEDGRAGDTQYF
NA | TRBJ1-1 | NA | TRBV7-2 | 12 | TGTGCCAGCAGCAAACGTGTCACTGAAGCTTTCTTT | CASSKRVTEAFF